One and the same sample provided the 14 T cell receptor beta chains below, sequenced in a study of patients and donors after allogeneic stem cell transplantation. TCRdb processed the RT-PCR reads anew with MiXCR; each CDR3 protein has one entry. The table records around 200,000 distinct CDR3 sequences, around two fifths of them present only once. Input material: blood, either unsorted or a sorted T cell fraction (not recorded which). The receptors come from a human donor who was either an allogeneic HSCT recipient or a stem cell or donor lymphocyte infusion donor (not recorded which). It is not recorded whose cells these are; they may come from a transplant donor.

This sequence joins TRBV5-1 and TRBJ1-1; no definite D call. V dropped 0 bases and J dropped 7 bases, with 10 bases sitting between them. The CDR3 spans 13 residues. From germline, CDR1 is SGHRS and CDR2 YFSETQ. The CDR3: CASSLGLGIEAFF. The DNA for the CDR3 is TGCGCCAGCAGCTTGGGTTTAGGCATTGAAGCTTTCTTT. The variable domain in full, with the rest retrieved from reference TRBV5-1 and TRBJ1-1, is KAGVTQTPRYLIKTRGQQVTLSCSPISGHRSVSWYQQTPGQGLQFLFEYFSETQRNKGNFPGRFSGRQFSNSRSEMNVSTLELGDSALYLCASSLGLGIEAFFGQGTRLTVV.

This clonotype has a handful of counts. V usage is TRBV29-1 and J usage is TRBJ1-2; tentative D call: TRBD1 (5 bases). The V and J ends lost 1 base and 0 bases respectively, with 18 bases between them. The CDR3 sequence is 17 residues long. Germline lookup yields CDR1 SQVTM and CDR2 ANQGSEA. Written as DNA, the CDR3 is TGCAGCGTTGAAGGGGGGGACGTACCTAATCCTAACTATGGCTACACCTTC. Translating it yields CSVEGGDVPNPNYGYTF.

V and J are TRBV28 and TRBJ1-5; D not resolved. Germline V gene lookup returns CDR1 MDHEN and CDR2 SYDVKM. The CDR3 totals 11 residues. Trimming cost V 6 bases and J 5 bases, with 5 bases left between them. The CDR3 is CASRGDQPQHF. The CDR3 DNA reads TGTGCCAGCAGAGGAGATCAGCCCCAGCATTTT.

This clonotype was recorded a few times. CDR3 sequence: CASSRGTPPYNEQFF. The CDR3 region has the DNA TGTGCCAGCAGCCGCGGGACTCCACCATACAATGAGCAGTTCTTC. The chain carries TRBV12-3 or TRBV12-4 and TRBJ2-1; possibly TRBD2 for D (6 bases). Deletions cut 6 bases from V and 4 bases from J, with 16 bases between. The CDR3 covers 15 residues.

V usage is TRBV5-6 and J usage is TRBJ2-3, with 10 positions matching TRBD2. V shed 1 base, J shed 6 bases, and the junction held 8 bases outside the gene matches. CDR3 length equals 16 residues. Germline loops: CDR1 SGHDT, CDR2 YYEEEE. CDR3 protein: CASSLRTSGAADTQYF. CDR3 bases: TGTGCCAGCAGCTTGCGAACTAGCGGGGCCGCGGATACGCAGTATTTT.

This clonotype was counted between two and nine times. V usage is TRBV4-2 and J usage is TRBJ1-2, with unresolved D. This CDR3 is 16 amino acids long. Looked up from germline, CDR1 is LGHNA and CDR2 is YNFKEQ. V was shortened by 5 bases and J by 2 bases, with 18 bases between the two germline ends. CDR3 loop: CASSITARDTNYGYTF. The CDR3 DNA reads as TGTGCCAGCAGCATCACGGCCCGAGATACAAACTATGGCTACACCTTC.

The chain is built from TRBV7-9 and TRBJ2-3; D is possibly TRBD1 (6 bases). The V end lost 2 bases, the J end lost 3 bases, and 15 bases lay between the germline ends. The CDR3 is 16 amino acids. Germline V CDR1 and CDR2: SEHNR, FQNEAQ (reference sequence). The CDR3 sequence is CASSLRGMQLTDTQYF. The CDR3 nucleotides are TGTGCCAGCAGCTTAAGGGGGATGCAACTGACAGATACGCAGTATTTT.

Only a few counts were recorded for this clonotype. The chain carries TRBV5-1 and TRBJ1-1; tentatively, D is TRBD1 (5 bases). Per the germline V gene, CDR1 is SGHRS and CDR2 is YFSETQ. CDR3 size: 14 residues. With 7 bases removed from V and 8 bases from J, the gap between germline ends came to 21 bases. CDR3 in DNA: TGCGCCAGCGGCCTGAATTCAGGGAGGGACGAAGCTTTCTTT. Protein: CASGLNSGRDEAFF.

V usage is TRBV12-3 or TRBV12-4 and J usage is TRBJ2-1; 10 bases line up with TRBD1. V dropped 2 bases and J dropped 4; count of bases not matched to a gene: 2. The length of the CDR3 is 15 residues. The CDR3 sequence is CASSLRTGGYNEQFF. The CDR3 nucleotides read TGTGCCAGCAGTTTAAGGACAGGGGGATACAATGAGCAGTTCTTC.

This clonotype was seen ten or more times. The chain uses TRBV5-1 and TRBJ1-1; D gene uncertain. Trimming took 0 bases from V and 1 from J, leaving 4 bases between them. The CDR3 sequence is 13 residues long. From germline, CDR1 is SGHRS and CDR2 YFSETQ. CDR3 sequence reads: CASSLDQNTEAFF. The CDR3 DNA is TGCGCCAGCAGCTTGGATCAGAACACTGAAGCTTTCTTT.

By sample share, this clonotype is medium-sized. The chain combines TRBV5-1 with TRBJ1-2, with no clear D. CDR1 is SGHRS and CDR2 is YFSETQ in the germline V gene. The length of the CDR3 is 13 residues. Trimming cost V 1 base and J 3 bases, with 7 bases left between them. The CDR3 sequence is CASSLLQYYGYTF. CDR3 DNA sequence: TGCGCCAGCAGCTTGTTACAGTACTATGGCTACACCTTC.

The rearrangement links TRBV4-1 to TRBJ2-5, with TRBD1 identical over 7 bases. The CDR3 spans 15 residues. V gave up 3 bases and J gave up 5 bases; unmatched junction bases: 9. CDR1 and CDR2 from the germline V gene are MGHRA and YSYEKL. The CDR3 DNA is TGCGCCAGCAGCCACCGACAGGGTCTTATGGAGACCCAGTACTTC. It specifies CASSHRQGLMETQYF.

Of note for this clonotype: One end of the junction fails to match germline, which may point to a read error. CDR3 sequence reads: CASSPGQGAMTDTEAFF. CDR3 DNA sequence: TGCGCCAGCAGCCCCGGACAGGGGGCGATGACGGACACTGAAGCTTTCTTT. V is TRBV6-6 and J is TRBJ1-1, with TRBD1 matching 11 bases. The CDR3 contains 17 residues. Germline lookup yields CDR1 MNHNY and CDR2 SVGAGI (reference sequence).

The DNA for the CDR3 is TGTGCCAGCAGCTTACCGGGGGCAGAGACCCAGTACTTC. Its protein product is CASSLPGAETQYF. V gene TRBV11-1 combines with J gene TRBJ2-5, with D perhaps given as TRBD1 or TRBD2 (6 bases each). CDR3 length: 13 amino acids. The V end lost 2 bases, the J end lost 4 bases, and 8 bases lay between the germline ends. Germline lookup yields CDR1 SGHAT and CDR2 FQDESV (reference sequence).